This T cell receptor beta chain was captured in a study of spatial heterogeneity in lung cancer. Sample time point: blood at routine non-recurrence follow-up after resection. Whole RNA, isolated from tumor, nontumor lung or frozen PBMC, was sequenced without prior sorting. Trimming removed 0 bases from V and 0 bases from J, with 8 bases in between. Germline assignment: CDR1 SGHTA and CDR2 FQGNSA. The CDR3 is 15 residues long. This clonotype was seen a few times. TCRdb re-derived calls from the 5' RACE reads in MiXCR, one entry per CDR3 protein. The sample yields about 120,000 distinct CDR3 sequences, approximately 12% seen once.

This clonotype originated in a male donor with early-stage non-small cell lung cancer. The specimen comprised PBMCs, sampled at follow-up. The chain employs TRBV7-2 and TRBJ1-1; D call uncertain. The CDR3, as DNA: TGTGCCAGCAGCTTAGCAGCAGCTATGAACACTGAAGCTTTCTTT. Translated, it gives CASSLAAAMNTEAFF.